Presented here are 21 T cell receptor beta chains from one specimen sequenced in a study of blood T cells in healthy people across ages. Then a second PCR, running about 6 to 12 cycles, was carried out with a sample-barcoded 5' primer and a J-beta primer mix. TCRdb passed the 5' RACE reads through MiXCR, listing each CDR3 protein once. In the table there are 600,000 to 650,000 distinct CDR3 sequences, around 54% of which are singletons. Material for sequencing was blood. The receptors derive from a man in his 60s in good health.

This clonotype came up once. The V call is TRBV7-9, the J call TRBJ1-1; D call uncertain. Germline values: CDR1 SEHNR, CDR2 FQNEAQ (reference sequence). The CDR3 runs to 13 residues. The V end was cut by 3 bases, the J end by 5 bases, with 10 bases between. CDR3 loop: CASSFEGRTEAFF. CDR3 in DNA: TGTGCCAGCAGCTTTGAGGGTAGGACTGAAGCTTTCTTT.

V gene TRBV5-5 combines with J gene TRBJ2-2; D is unresolved. The CDR3 is 16 amino acids. CDR1 is SGHKS and CDR2 is YYEKEE in the germline V gene (reference sequence). The germline V and J ends were trimmed by 4 bases and 8 bases, with 21 bases remaining between them. CDR3 residues: CASSPRLSTTRGELFF. In DNA form, the CDR3 reads TGTGCCAGCAGCCCCCGTCTATCAACTACCCGAGGGGAGCTGTTTTTT.

This clonotype was counted ten times or more. This sequence joins TRBV15 and TRBJ2-5; the D is unclear. From germline, CDR1 is LNHNV and CDR2 YYDKDF (reference sequence). CDR3 length: 15 residues. Deletions cut 0 bases from V and 4 bases from J, with 12 bases between. The CDR3, as DNA: TGTGCCACCAGCAGAGATCCGAGCGAACGAGAGACCCAGTACTTC. Translating gives CATSRDPSERETQYF.

The chain employs TRBV6-4 and TRBJ1-4; D ambiguous. Per germline, CDR1 MRHNA and CDR2 SNTAGT. The CDR3 has 10 residues. Trimming took off 10 bases at V and 16 bases at J, with 16 bases between the two ends. The CDR3 DNA sequence: TGTGCCATCCGGGCATACCCCCCGTTTTTT. Its translation is CAIRAYPPFF.

V is TRBV7-2 and J is TRBJ2-1, with 7 bases lining up with TRBD2. Trimming at V came to 6 bases and at J to 0 bases, leaving 5 bases not matched to a gene. Germline loops: CDR1 SGHTA, CDR2 FQGNSA. The CDR3 spans 15 residues. The CDR3 sequence is CASSLGLVSYNEQFF. DNA of the CDR3: TGTGCCAGCAGTCTCGGACTAGTCTCCTACAATGAGCAGTTCTTC.

The chain uses TRBV18 and TRBJ2-1, with D perhaps TRBD2 (6 bases). V lost 0 bases and J 0 bases, leaving 15 bases between the germline ends. Germline V gene data show CDR1 as KGHSH and CDR2 as LQKENI. This CDR3 is 18 amino acids long. CDR3 sequence (DNA): TGTGCCAGCTCACCACCGACGGGAGCACAGGACTCCTACAATGAGCAGTTCTTC. Translated: CASSPPTGAQDSYNEQFF.

The chain is built from TRBV28 and TRBJ1-1; D is uncertain. Germline CDR1 is MDHEN and CDR2 is SYDVKM. Trimming took off 6 bases at V and 1 base at J, with 15 bases between the two ends. The CDR3 consists of 15 residues. CDR3 nucleotide sequence: TGTGCCAGCAGCCTCGGAACCACACGGAACACTGAAGCTTTCTTT. Amino acids: CASSLGTTRNTEAFF.

The V gene is TRBV6-5, the J gene TRBJ2-2, with D tentatively TRBD1 (6 bases). There are 15 residues in the CDR3. V lost 7 bases and J lost 0, with 12 bases in between. Per germline, CDR1 MNHEY and CDR2 SVGAGI. The CDR3 region has the DNA TGTGCCAGCACTCAGGGGTTTCCGAACACCGGGGAGCTGTTTTTT. Its translation is CASTQGFPNTGELFF.

The chain links TRBV2 to TRBJ2-2, with D hard to call. This CDR3 comprises 15 residues. Germline V gives CDR1 SNHLY, CDR2 FYNNEI. Trimming pared 7 bases from V and 1 base from J, leaving 13 bases between. In DNA, the CDR3 is TGTGCCAGCACCCTCCTACGGCAGAACACCGGGGAGCTGTTTTTT. Protein sequence: CASTLLRQNTGELFF.

The V call is TRBV5-1, the J call TRBJ1-1; TRBD1 might be the D (6 bases). The germline V and J ends were trimmed by 4 bases and 4 bases, with 20 bases remaining between them. From germline, CDR1 is SGHRS and CDR2 YFSETQ. CDR3 length equals 16 residues. CDR3 region: CASSEEVAGVGTEAFF. CDR3 DNA: TGCGCCAGCAGCGAGGAGGTGGCAGGGGTCGGCACTGAAGCTTTCTTT.

Worth noting for this clonotype: Its ends do not fully match the called genes, so a read error is possible. The chain uses TRBV7-2 and TRBJ2-3; possible D gene TRBD1, 6 bases. This CDR3 is built from 16 residues. The germline gives CDR1 SGHTA, CDR2 FQGNSA. The CDR3 spells CASSLASRGSTDTRYF. The CDR3 nucleotides read TGTGCCAGCAGCTTAGCGAGCAGGGGAAGCACAGATACGCGGTATTTT.

This clonotype was observed at least ten times. The rearrangement links TRBV12-3 or TRBV12-4 to TRBJ2-4; 8 bases fit TRBD2. CDR3 length: 16 amino acids. The V and J ends lost 4 bases and 5 bases, in that order; junction bases with no gene match: 10. CDR3 bases: TGTGCCAGCAGTTGGGGGGTGGGGCGGGGGGAAAACATTCAGTACTTC. Translating it yields CASSWGVGRGENIQYF.

This clonotype was counted between two and nine times. CDR3 residues: CASNTGTGKNIQYF. DNA of the CDR3: TGCGCCAGCAACACGGGGACAGGGAAAAACATTCAGTACTTC. J is TRBJ2-4 and V is TRBV5-1; 9 nucleotides match TRBD1. The CDR3 sequence is 14 residues long. Germline V gives CDR1 SGHRS, CDR2 YFSETQ. J gave up 4 bases and V 6 bases, and 5 bases lay outside the gene matches.

The chain recombines TRBV2 with TRBJ1-1, with a possible D match to TRBD1 (5 bases). V was clipped by 5 bases and J by 4 bases, with 14 bases between them. Germline assignment: CDR1 SNHLY and CDR2 FYNNEI. The CDR3 sequence is 14 residues long. The CDR3 here is CASSLGLGGTEAFF. As DNA, the CDR3 is TGTGCCAGCAGTTTGGGGCTTGGGGGCACTGAAGCTTTCTTT.

The sample holds a few counts of this clonotype. The V and J genes are TRBV5-1 and TRBJ2-3, with a tentative D call TRBD2 (6 bases). The V end was cut by 6 bases, the J end by 2 bases, with 13 bases between. This CDR3 spans 14 amino acids. In germline, CDR1 is SGHRS, CDR2 YFSETQ. CDR3 amino acids: CASNGGAYTDTQYF. In DNA, the CDR3 is TGCGCCAGCAATGGCGGGGCATACACAGATACGCAGTATTTT. The full variable domain, in which reference TRBV5-1 and TRBJ2-3 provide the parts outside the CDR3, is KAGVTQTPRYLIKTRGQQVTLSCSPISGHRSVSWYQQTPGQGLQFLFEYFSETQRNKGNFPGRFSGRQFSNSRSEMNVSTLELGDSALYLCASNGGAYTDTQYFGPGTRLTVL.

The chain uses TRBV28 and TRBJ2-7; D unclear. Germline-derived CDR1 and CDR2 are MDHEN and SYDVKM. Between the trimmed V and J ends, which lost 6 bases and 5 bases, there was a span of 20 bases. The length of the CDR3 is 15 residues. In nucleotides, the CDR3 is TGTGCCAGCAGGCCCGATGCCCACCCTACCAACGAGCAGTACTTC. This gives the protein CASRPDAHPTNEQYF.

This chain uses TRBV20-1 with TRBJ2-7; D is unresolved. Germline lookup yields CDR1 DFQATT and CDR2 SNEGSKA (reference sequence). The CDR3 runs 14 residues. V lost 3 bases to trimming and J lost 1 base, with 13 bases between them. The CDR3 nucleotides read TGCAGTGCTAGTGACCCCAGCGCATCCTACGAGCAGTACTTC. Translated: CSASDPSASYEQYF.

This chain uses TRBV5-1 with TRBJ1-6, with TRBD1 matching 7 bases. Germline lookup yields CDR1 SGHRS and CDR2 YFSETQ. This CDR3 comprises 15 residues. The V gene end was trimmed by 3 bases and the J gene end by 3 bases; junction bases not matched to a gene: 3. The CDR3 DNA is TGCGCCAGCAGCTCTGGACAGGACTATAATTCACCCCTCCACTTT. The encoded protein is CASSSGQDYNSPLHF.

Details on this clonotype: Germline and junction disagree at one end, which may indicate a read error. The gene calls are TRBV7-2 and TRBJ2-5; 9 bases line up with TRBD1. CDR1 and CDR2 from the germline V gene are SGHTA and FQGNSA. There are 15 residues in the CDR3. DNA of the CDR3: TGTGCCAGCAGCTTAGAAGGGACAGGGAGAGAGACCCAGGACTTC. Encoded protein: CASSLEGTGRETQDF.

As concerns this clonotype: One junction end disagrees with the germline gene, perhaps due to a read error. The V call is TRBV2, the J call TRBJ2-7; 8 nucleotides match TRBD2. Germline values: CDR1 SNHLY, CDR2 FYNNEI. The CDR3 totals 14 residues. This chain's CDR3 is CTSGLAGRTYEQYF. In DNA, the CDR3 is TGTACCAGCGGGTTAGCGGGGAGGACCTACGAGCAGTACTTC. The variable domain in full, with the rest retrieved from reference TRBV2 and TRBJ2-7, is EPEVTQTPSHQVTQMGQEVILRCVPISNHLYFYWYRQILGQKVEFLVSFYNNEISEKSEIFDDQFSVERPDGSNFTLKIRSTKLEDSAMYFCTSGLAGRTYEQYFGPGTRLTVT.

This chain joins TRBV3-1 and TRBJ2-5, with D perhaps TRBD2 (5 bases). Per the germline V gene, CDR1 is LGHDT and CDR2 is YNNKEL (reference sequence). This CDR3 has 13 residues. With 3 bases removed from V and 5 bases from J, the gap between germline ends came to 10 bases. CDR3 protein: CASSQRGWETQYF. CDR3 bases: TGTGCCAGCAGCCAGAGAGGGTGGGAGACCCAGTACTTC.